This TCR beta chain was observed in a study of T cell clonality in common variable immunodeficiency. General study findings and limits: What drives increased CVID clonality needs T cell subpopulation sequencing. In common variable immunodeficiency, TCR beta chains reportedly carried fewer deletions and N-nucleotide insertions. Compared with healthy controls, CVID subjects showed increased TCRbeta clonality, mostly in about a third. CVID subjects shared fewer TCRbeta clones than healthy controls did.

CDR3 length equals 14 residues. Germline V CDR1 and CDR2: LNHDA, SQIVND (reference sequence). V shed 5 bases and J shed 5 bases, with 15 bases lying between them. The table lists this clone with a few counts. What it recognizes is unknown. The read finishes 3 residues shy of the CDR3 end, and the germline J gene is used to complete it. Donors gave about 5 to 8.5 ml heparinized peripheral whole blood. TCRdb's copy holds only in-frame clones and misses some; the assay was immunoSEQ multiplex PCR. The sample shows several thousand clones, none of them appearing just once. The sequence was obtained from a human donor with common variable immunodeficiency. The genes are TRBV19 and TRBJ1-1; no reliable D call. The sequenced material came from peripheral blood mononuclear cells. The DNA read from the CDR3 is TGTGCCAGTAGTGTGTTTTCGCGGAATACTGAA. It codes for CASSVFSRNTE. The whole CDR3 protein is CASSVFSRNTEAFF.